There are many counts of the clone carrying this T cell receptor (beta chain). What it binds is not known. The sample belongs to a study of identical twins. General study points: Insertions were fewer in abundant cord blood beta clonotypes, whereas memory repertoires showed none of this pattern. The same donors were not followed; conclusions instead depended on cross-sectional statistical analysis. The authors noted that invariant MAIT and iNKT cells could partly confound zero-insertion analyses. Twin-shared out-of-frame alpha sequences were enriched for low generation probability.

CDR3 length equals 13 residues. Germline values: CDR1 SGHVS, CDR2 FQNEAQ. Trimming stripped 3 bases from V and 1 base from J, with 7 bases between. TCRdb used MiXCR to reprocess the 5' RACE reads, holding one entry per CDR3 protein. In the table there are more than 650,000 distinct CDR3 sequences, roughly 6.2% of which are singletons. Material: naive T cells sorted from blood. The chain carries TRBV7-8 and TRBJ2-7; maybe TRBD1 (5 bases). This sequence was found in a man younger than 30 in good health. The DNA for the CDR3 is TGTGCCAGCAGCTTGGACAAATCCTACGAGCAGTACTTC. The encoded protein is CASSLDKSYEQYF.